Listed here are 12 T cell receptor beta chains from one sample, sequenced in a study of blood T cell repertoires in COVID-19. Data came from immunoSEQ multiplex PCR; TCRdb stores just in-frame clones and leaves some out. In the table there are roughly 150,000 clones, around 81% of which are singletons. The sample was peripheral blood. All receptors derive from a human donor in a cohort sampled during active COVID-19.

V and J are TRBV10-3 and TRBJ2-7; D gene uncertain. This CDR3 has 14 residues. V was pared by 6 bases and J by 2 bases, with 14 bases between. Germline V lookup: CDR1 ENHRY, CDR2 SYGVKD. CDR3 bases: TGTGCCATCAGCAGACACTTCACTGCCTACGAGCAGTACTTC. The encoded protein is CAISRHFTAYEQYF.

This chain links TRBV3-1 (or the pseudogene TRBV3-2) with TRBJ1-2; 7 bases match TRBD1. Germline V CDR1 and CDR2: LGHDT, YNNKEL (reference sequence). This CDR3 region has 15 residues. V was pared by 6 bases and J by 6 bases, with 13 bases of the junction left unmatched. The CDR3 here is CASSSGRNRGNGYTF. The CDR3 nucleotides read TGTGCCAGCAGTAGCGGCCGGAACAGGGGAAATGGCTACACCTTC.

The rearrangement joins TRBV18 to TRBJ2-7; D unresolved. V lost 0 bases, J lost 5 bases, and 8 bases lay in between. Per germline, CDR1 KGHSH and CDR2 LQKENI. The length of the CDR3 is 13 residues. The CDR3 reads CASSPPSIHEQYF. CDR3 coding DNA: TGTGCCAGCTCACCACCTTCCATCCACGAGCAGTACTTC.

The chain links TRBV7-9 to TRBJ2-1; a possible D gene is TRBD1 (6 bases). From germline, CDR1 is SEHNR and CDR2 FQNEAQ (reference sequence). The CDR3 runs 14 residues. V was trimmed by 5 bases and J by 4 bases, leaving 12 bases between them. The DNA of the CDR3 is TGTGCCAGCAGCCCCCACAGGGATTACAATGAGCAGTTCTTC. This encodes CASSPHRDYNEQFF.

CDR3 sequence reads: CASSFEQGSGELFF. The DNA for the CDR3 is TGTGCCAGCAGTTTTGAACAGGGATCAGGGGAGCTGTTTTTT. This sequence joins TRBV28 and TRBJ2-2, with TRBD1 as a possible D gene (6 bases). Between the trimmed V and J ends, which lost 3 bases and 8 bases, there was a span of 13 bases. Germline CDR1 MDHEN, CDR2 SYDVKM. The CDR3 spans 14 residues.

V usage is TRBV24-1 and J usage is TRBJ2-1, with TRBD2 matching over 11 bases. From germline, CDR1 is KGHDR and CDR2 SFDVKD. Germline trimming cut 4 bases from V and 9 bases from J; bases unmatched to any gene: 10. The CDR3 sequence is 16 residues long. CDR3 sequence (DNA): TGTGCCACCAGTGACCGTAGCGGGGGGGCCTTAGGTGAGCAGTTCTTC. Its protein product is CATSDRSGGALGEQFF.

This chain uses TRBV6-2 or TRBV6-3 with TRBJ1-2; a weak D match, TRBD1 (5 bases). V dropped 4 bases and J dropped 6 bases, with 21 bases sitting between them. Germline V gene data show CDR1 as MNHEY and CDR2 as SVGEGT. CDR3 length: 16 residues. The CDR3 DNA reads TGTGCCAGCAGTTTCCAAGGCTCGGGACTGGGGCATGGCTACACCTTC. It encodes CASSFQGSGLGHGYTF.

The chain joins TRBV19 to TRBJ1-1, with D maybe TRBD1 (6 bases). The germline V gene encodes CDR1 LNHDA and CDR2 SQIVND (reference sequence). The V gene lost 4 bases and the J gene lost 0 bases, with 15 bases spanning the gap. CDR3 length: 16 amino acids. The CDR3 reads CASSTNRVGMNTEAFF. In nucleotides, the CDR3 is TGTGCCAGTAGTACCAACAGGGTAGGGATGAACACTGAAGCTTTCTTT.

This chain links TRBV28 with TRBJ2-7, with TRBD1 as a possible D gene (5 bases). Germline CDR1 MDHEN, CDR2 SYDVKM. V was trimmed by 5 bases and J by 4 bases, leaving 9 bases between them. This CDR3 has 12 amino acids. The CDR3 DNA reads TGTGCCAGCAGTAAGGGGCGATACGAGCAGTACTTC. It codes for CASSKGRYEQYF. The full variable domain, completed using reference TRBV28 and TRBJ2-7, is DVKVTQSSRYLVKRTGEKVFLECVQDMDHENMFWYRQDPGLGLRLIYFSYDVKMKEKGDIPEGYSVSREKKERFSLILESASTNQTSMYLCASSKGRYEQYFGPGTRLTVT.

V and J are TRBV6-5 and TRBJ2-3, with TRBD2 matching over 13 bases. Trimming cost V 6 bases and J 4 bases; bases outside gene matches: 4. This CDR3 has 15 amino acids. Germline CDR1 reads MNHEY; CDR2 reads SVGAGI. CDR3 residues: CASSQTSGGPDTQYF. The CDR3 region has the DNA TGTGCCAGCAGCCAGACTAGCGGGGGGCCAGATACGCAGTATTTT.

The rearrangement joins TRBV2 to TRBJ1-1; D is possibly TRBD1 (5 bases). This CDR3 has 14 residues. Germline-derived CDR1 and CDR2 are SNHLY and FYNNEI. V was cut by 10 bases and J by 2 bases, with 17 bases left in between. For the CDR3, the DNA is TGTGCCACCCATGGGGCCCTTGTAAACACTGAAGCTTTCTTT. It is translated as CATHGALVNTEAFF.

The CDR3 spells CAISAPTGGRNTEAFF. CDR3 bases: TGTGCCATCAGTGCCCCTACAGGGGGAAGGAACACTGAAGCTTTCTTT. The V gene is TRBV10-3, the J gene TRBJ1-1; 8 bases are shared with TRBD1. Germline loops: CDR1 ENHRY, CDR2 SYGVKD. Losses at the gene ends were 4 bases for V and 1 base for J; bases not matched to a gene: 8. The CDR3 length is 16 residues.